This T cell receptor beta chain was profiled in a study of T cells in Graves' hyperthyroidism and ophthalmopathy. Broader study findings: Model predictions of ophthalmopathy came a median approximately 6 months before onset.

This CDR3 is built from 12 residues. Germline CDR1 reads SNHLY; CDR2 reads FYNNEI. Between the trimmed V and J ends, which lost 6 bases and 5 bases, there was a span of 11 bases. RNA transcripts provided the source from which TCR beta CDR3 regions were amplified. First-round RT-PCR targeting the TCR CDR3 was performed with the HTBI primer set. TCRdb itself ran the multiplex PCR reads through MiXCR, one entry per CDR3 protein. Of around 300,000 distinct CDR3 sequences detected, less than 20% appear once; the ten largest clones hold 35% to 45%. For ophthalmopathy patients, the Clinical Activity Score was at least 3 and the NOSPECS grade at least 4; duration was under 3 months. Patients were excluded for uncontrolled infection, other autoimmune disease, pregnancy or lactation. Each diagnosis was grounded in clinical symptoms, serum thyroxine and TRAb, thyroid ultrasound, and orbital computed tomography.

This clonotype was seen many times. Its target is not known. The sample taken for sequencing was blood. The rearrangement links TRBV2 to TRBJ2-7, with a weak D call TRBD2 (7 bases). This sequence originates from a man between 45 and 60 years old with Graves' ophthalmopathy. CDR3 region: CASRGGGNEQYF. The CDR3 DNA is TGTGCCAGCAGAGGGGGGGGGAACGAGCAGTACTTC.